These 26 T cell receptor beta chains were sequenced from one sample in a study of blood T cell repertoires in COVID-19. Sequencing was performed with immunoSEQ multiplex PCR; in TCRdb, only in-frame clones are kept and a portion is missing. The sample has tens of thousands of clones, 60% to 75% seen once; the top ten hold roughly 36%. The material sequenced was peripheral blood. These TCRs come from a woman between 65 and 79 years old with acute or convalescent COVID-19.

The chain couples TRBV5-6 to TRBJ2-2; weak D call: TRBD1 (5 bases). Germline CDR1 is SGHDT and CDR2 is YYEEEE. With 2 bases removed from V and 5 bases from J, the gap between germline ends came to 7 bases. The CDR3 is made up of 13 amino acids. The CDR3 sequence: CASSFQGTGELFF. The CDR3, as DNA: TGTGCCAGCAGCTTCCAGGGTACCGGGGAGCTGTTTTTT.

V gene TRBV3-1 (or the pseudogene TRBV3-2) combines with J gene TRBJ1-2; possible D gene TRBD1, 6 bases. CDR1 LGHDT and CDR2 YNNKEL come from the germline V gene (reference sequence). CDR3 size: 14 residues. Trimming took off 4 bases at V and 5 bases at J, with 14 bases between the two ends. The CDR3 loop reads CASSPAEGGYGYTF. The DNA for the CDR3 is TGTGCCAGCAGCCCGGCGGAGGGGGGGTATGGCTACACCTTC.

CDR3 sequence (DNA): TGTGCCAGCAGCCCGGAAGGGGAAGATGAGCAGTTCTTC. This gives the protein CASSPEGEDEQFF. The J gene is TRBJ2-1, the V gene TRBV7-9; maybe TRBD1 (5 bases). V shed 5 bases and J shed 8 bases, with 13 bases lying between them. Germline V gene data show CDR1 as SEHNR and CDR2 as FQNEAQ (reference sequence). The CDR3 consists of 13 residues.

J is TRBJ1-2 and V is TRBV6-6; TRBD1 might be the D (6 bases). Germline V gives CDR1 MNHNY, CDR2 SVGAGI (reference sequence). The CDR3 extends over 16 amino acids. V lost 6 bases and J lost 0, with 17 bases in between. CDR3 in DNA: TGTGCCAGCAGCCCGACGGCAGGGGCTCCTAACTATGGCTACACCTTC. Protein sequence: CASSPTAGAPNYGYTF.

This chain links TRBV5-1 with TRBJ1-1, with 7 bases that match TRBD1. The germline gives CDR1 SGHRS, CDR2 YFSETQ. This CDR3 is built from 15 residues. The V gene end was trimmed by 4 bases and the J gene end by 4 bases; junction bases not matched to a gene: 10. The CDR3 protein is CASSPARTGPTEAFF. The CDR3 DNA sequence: TGCGCCAGCAGCCCGGCCCGGACAGGACCCACTGAAGCTTTCTTT.

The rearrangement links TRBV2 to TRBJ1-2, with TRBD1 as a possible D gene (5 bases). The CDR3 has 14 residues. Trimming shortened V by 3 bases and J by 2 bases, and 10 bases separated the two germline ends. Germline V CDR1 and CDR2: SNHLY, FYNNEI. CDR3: CASSEGPRNYGYTF. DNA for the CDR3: TGTGCCAGCAGTGAGGGGCCCCGCAACTATGGCTACACCTTC. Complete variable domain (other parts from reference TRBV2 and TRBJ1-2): EPEVTQTPSHQVTQMGQEVILRCVPISNHLYFYWYRQILGQKVEFLVSFYNNEISEKSEIFDDQFSVERPDGSNFTLKIRSTKLEDSAMYFCASSEGPRNYGYTFGSGTRLTVV.

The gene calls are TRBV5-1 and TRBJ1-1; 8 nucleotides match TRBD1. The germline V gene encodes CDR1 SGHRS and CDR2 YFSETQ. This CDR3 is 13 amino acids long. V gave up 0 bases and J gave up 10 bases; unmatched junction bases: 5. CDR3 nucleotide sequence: TGCGCCAGCAGCTTGGGGCAACAGGGGGTAGCTTTCTTT. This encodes CASSLGQQGVAFF.

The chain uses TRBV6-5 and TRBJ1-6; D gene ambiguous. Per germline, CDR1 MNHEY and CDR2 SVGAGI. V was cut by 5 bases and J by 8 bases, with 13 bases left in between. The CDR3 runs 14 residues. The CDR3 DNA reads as TGTGCCAGCAGTCTTCAGGCCTGGGATTCACCCCTCCACTTT. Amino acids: CASSLQAWDSPLHF.

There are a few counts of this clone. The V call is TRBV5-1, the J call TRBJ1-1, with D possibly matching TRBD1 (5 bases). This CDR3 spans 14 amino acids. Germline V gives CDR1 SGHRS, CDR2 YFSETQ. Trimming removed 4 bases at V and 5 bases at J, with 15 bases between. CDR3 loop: CASSPREGYTEAFF. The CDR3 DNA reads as TGCGCCAGCAGCCCCAGGGAGGGGTATACTGAAGCTTTCTTT.

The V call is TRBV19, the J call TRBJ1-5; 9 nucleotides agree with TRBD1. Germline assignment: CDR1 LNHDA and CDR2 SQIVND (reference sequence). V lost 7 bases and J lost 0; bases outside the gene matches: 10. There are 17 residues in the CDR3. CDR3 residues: CASTSGGTGYSNQPQHF. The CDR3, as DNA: TGTGCCAGTACCTCAGGGGGGACAGGGTATAGCAATCAGCCCCAGCATTTT.

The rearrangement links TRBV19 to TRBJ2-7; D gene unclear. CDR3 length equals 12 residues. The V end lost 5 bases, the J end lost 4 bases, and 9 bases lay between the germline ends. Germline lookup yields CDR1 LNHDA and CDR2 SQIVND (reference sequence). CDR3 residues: CASSPNSYEQYF. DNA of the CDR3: TGTGCCAGTAGTCCCAATTCATACGAGCAGTACTTC.

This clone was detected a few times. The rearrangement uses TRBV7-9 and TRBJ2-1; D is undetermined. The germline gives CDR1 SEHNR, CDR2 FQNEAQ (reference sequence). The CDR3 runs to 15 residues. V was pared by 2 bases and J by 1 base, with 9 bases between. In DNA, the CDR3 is TGTGCCAGCAGCTTACGACTTGGTTCCTACAATGAGCAGTTCTTC. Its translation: CASSLRLGSYNEQFF.

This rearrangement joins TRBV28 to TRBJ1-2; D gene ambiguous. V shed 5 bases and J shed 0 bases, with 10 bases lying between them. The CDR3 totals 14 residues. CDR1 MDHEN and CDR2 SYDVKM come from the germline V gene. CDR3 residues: CASSVRISNYGYTF. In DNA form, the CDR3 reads TGTGCCAGCAGTGTCAGGATTTCTAACTATGGCTACACCTTC.

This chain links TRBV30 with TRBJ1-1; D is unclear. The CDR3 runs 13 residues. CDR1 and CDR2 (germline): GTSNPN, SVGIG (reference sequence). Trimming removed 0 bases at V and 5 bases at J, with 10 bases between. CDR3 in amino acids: CAWSVYSPTEAFF. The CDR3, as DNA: TGTGCCTGGAGTGTCTACAGTCCTACTGAAGCTTTCTTT.

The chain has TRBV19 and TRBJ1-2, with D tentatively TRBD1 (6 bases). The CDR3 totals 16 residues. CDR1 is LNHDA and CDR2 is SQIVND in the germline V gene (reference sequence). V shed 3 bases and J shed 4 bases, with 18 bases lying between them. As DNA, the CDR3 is TGTGCCAGTAGTATGCCCCTCACAGGGATCAGCTATGGCTACACCTTC. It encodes CASSMPLTGISYGYTF. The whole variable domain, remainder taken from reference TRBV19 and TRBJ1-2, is DGGITQSPKYLFRKEGQNVTLSCEQNLNHDAMYWYRQDPGQGLRLIYYSQIVNDFQKGDIAEGYSVSREKKESFPLTVTSAQKNPTAFYLCASSMPLTGISYGYTFGSGTRLTVV.

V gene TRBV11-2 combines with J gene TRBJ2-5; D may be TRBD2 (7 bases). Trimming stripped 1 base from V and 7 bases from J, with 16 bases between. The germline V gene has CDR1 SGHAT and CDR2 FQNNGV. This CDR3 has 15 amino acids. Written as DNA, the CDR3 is TGTGCCAGCAGCTTAGTTGTGGGGAGGGGGGTGACCCAGTACTTC. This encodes CASSLVVGRGVTQYF.

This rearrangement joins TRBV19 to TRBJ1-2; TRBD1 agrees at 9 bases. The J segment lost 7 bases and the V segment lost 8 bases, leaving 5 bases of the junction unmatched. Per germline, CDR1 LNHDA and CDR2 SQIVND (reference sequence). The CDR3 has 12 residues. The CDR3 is CASRDRAGGYTF. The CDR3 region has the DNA TGTGCCAGTCGGGACAGGGCTGGTGGCTACACCTTC.

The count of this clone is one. CDR3 sequence (DNA): TGTGCCAGCAGCTCGCGCCAGGGGAACTATGGCTACACCTTC. As protein: CASSSRQGNYGYTF. The chain uses TRBV5-4 and TRBJ1-2, with TRBD1 as a possible D gene (6 bases). The CDR3 contains 14 residues. Looked up from germline, CDR1 is SGHNT and CDR2 is YYREEE (reference sequence). The V gene lost 3 bases and the J gene lost 2 bases, with 11 bases spanning the gap.

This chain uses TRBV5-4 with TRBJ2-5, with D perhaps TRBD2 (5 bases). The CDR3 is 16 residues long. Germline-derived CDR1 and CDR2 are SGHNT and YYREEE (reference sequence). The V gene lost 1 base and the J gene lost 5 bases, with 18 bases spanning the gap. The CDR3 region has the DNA TGTGCCAGCAGCTTGTTGGGAAACGTTCGCGGGGAGACCCAGTACTTC. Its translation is CASSLLGNVRGETQYF.

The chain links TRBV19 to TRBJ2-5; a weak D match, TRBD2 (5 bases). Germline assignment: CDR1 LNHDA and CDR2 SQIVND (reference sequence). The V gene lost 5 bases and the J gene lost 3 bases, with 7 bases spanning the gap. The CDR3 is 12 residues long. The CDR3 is CASSSGKETQYF. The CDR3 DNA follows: TGTGCCAGTAGTTCGGGGAAAGAGACCCAGTACTTC.

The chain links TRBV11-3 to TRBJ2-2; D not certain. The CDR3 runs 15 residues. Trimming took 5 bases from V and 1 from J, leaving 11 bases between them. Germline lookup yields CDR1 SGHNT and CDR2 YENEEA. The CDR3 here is CASSPKRQNTGELFF. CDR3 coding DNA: TGTGCCAGCAGCCCCAAAAGACAGAACACCGGGGAGCTGTTTTTT.

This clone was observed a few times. CDR3 bases: TGTGCCAGCAGTCACGGTCTGAACACCGGGGAGCTGTTTTTT. This sequence encodes CASSHGLNTGELFF. The chain is built from TRBV7-9 and TRBJ2-2, with D uncertain. CDR1 is SEHNR and CDR2 is FQNEAQ in the germline V gene (reference sequence). The V and J ends lost 6 bases and 1 base respectively, with 9 bases between them. The CDR3 totals 14 residues.

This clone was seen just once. CDR3 nucleotide sequence: TGTGCCGTCCAGACTAGCGGGGAAAGCAATGAGCAGTTCTTC. Protein: CAVQTSGESNEQFF. The chain recombines TRBV10-3 with TRBJ2-1; 11 nucleotides match TRBD2. V shed 11 bases and J 6 bases; nucleotides not matched to a gene: 9. The CDR3 length is 14 residues. Germline V gives CDR1 ENHRY, CDR2 SYGVKD.

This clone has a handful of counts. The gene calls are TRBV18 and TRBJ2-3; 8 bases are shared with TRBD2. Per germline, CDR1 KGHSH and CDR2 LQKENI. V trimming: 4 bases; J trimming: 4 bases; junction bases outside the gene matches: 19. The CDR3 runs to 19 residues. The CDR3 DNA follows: TGTGCCAGCTCACTTGCCCCCCAGGGTAGAGCGGGAGACGCAGATACGCAGTATTTT. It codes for CASSLAPQGRAGDADTQYF.

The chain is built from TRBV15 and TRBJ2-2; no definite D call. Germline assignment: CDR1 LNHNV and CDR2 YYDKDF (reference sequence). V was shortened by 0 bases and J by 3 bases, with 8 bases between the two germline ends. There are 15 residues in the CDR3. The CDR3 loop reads CATSRDGRYTGELFF. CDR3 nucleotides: TGTGCCACCAGCAGAGATGGCAGGTACACCGGGGAGCTGTTTTTT.

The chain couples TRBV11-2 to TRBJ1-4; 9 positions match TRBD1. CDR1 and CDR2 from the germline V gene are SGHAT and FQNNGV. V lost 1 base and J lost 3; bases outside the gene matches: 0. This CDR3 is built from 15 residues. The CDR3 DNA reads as TGTGCCAGCAGCTTAGGACAGGGGGCTAATGAAAAACTGTTTTTT. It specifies CASSLGQGANEKLFF.